This T cell receptor (beta chain) was recorded in a study of cytomegalovirus exposure and HLA in healthy donors (dated by TCRdb to the late 2010s). At the level of the whole study: In an earlier analysis of some 550 of the donors, around 290 Gb of sequence data and 100 million or so unique TCR beta sequences from some 170 million T cells were reported. Approximately 300 gigabases of sequencing data and approximately 91 million unique TCR sequences made up an early release that covered some 640 HLA-typed donors. Of the roughly 400 genotyped donors, 70% to 90% were placed in the genetic ancestry cluster associated with self-reported Caucasian donors. The aim of the study was to test whether cataloging public T cell receptors could identify signatures of past pathogen exposure. The T cell repertoires of 550 to 850 subjects were profiled by immunosequencing and related to cytomegalovirus serostatus. In addition to the first cohort of 666 subjects, a separate validation cohort of 120 different subjects was used. To predict cytomegalovirus infection status, the study combined high-throughput TCR immunosequencing, statistical association of individual TCRs with disease status, and machine learning. In a later analysis, previously published TCR beta repertoires from more than 500 donors were re-analyzed and high-resolution HLA genotyping was added so that TCR occurrence patterns could be studied. Rather than using new phenotypic data, the later analysis identified candidate immune exposures from TCR beta sequences and from how often those sequences occurred across donors. In an earlier analysis of around 540 of the donors, high-throughput TCR beta sequencing was used to judge whether each TCR beta V gene segment behaved as functional or pseudogenic. Alongside the repertoire data, information on donor age, sex, ethnicity and CMV serostatus was compiled. A later genetic analysis took genome-wide SNP genotypes for 398 of the 666 donors and used that subset as a discovery cohort. Every repertoire in the discovery cohort had been generated on one and the same sequencing platform. Both class I and class II loci were covered by HLA typing, at four-digit resolution. The number of typed donors differed by locus: 629-630 for A, B, C, DRB1 and DQB1; 500 to 550 for DQA1; approximately 600 for DPA1; and 450 to 480 for DPB1. Several DR-DQ haplotypes were treated as single units for association and clustering because of strong linkage in the cohort. Across 398 genotyped donors of the cohort, an average of about 240,000 unique TCR beta nucleotide sequences per donor were sequenced, and approximately 19% of those sequences were non-productive.

Receptor amplification or capture employed the immunoSEQ multiplex PCR assay. For the multiplex PCR, a mixture combining 60 forward primers for TCR Vbeta segments and 13 reverse primers for TCR Jbeta segments was used. The CDR3 region of rearranged TCR beta genes was amplified from genomic DNA with a multiplex PCR assay. On the Illumina HiSeq System, the amplified TCR beta libraries were sequenced as 87-base-pair reads. The study's processing was this. Across the roughly 670 repertoires, a later analysis counted roughly 84 million unique TCR beta chains, around 10 million of which were shared by at least two donors. A nearest-neighbor algorithm error-corrected the raw reads and collapsed the reads into unique sequences, merging closely related sequences to remove PCR and sequencing errors. CDR3 sequences were aligned to IMGT reference sequences to assign V, D and J gene segments. For a sequence to be retained, a match of at least six nucleotides was required to both a V gene segment and a J gene segment. A rearrangement counted as productive if the CDR3 had no stop codons and remained in frame with V and J, and every other rearrangement counted as non-productive. Following IMGT convention, CDR3 was defined as the stretch from the second conserved V-encoded cysteine to the conserved J-encoded phenylalanine. The earlier analysis of approximately 500 of the donors excluded sequences that lacked an unambiguous match to a single V gene segment. In an earlier analysis of 500 to 750 of the donors, V segments were called functional above 56.7% productive rearrangements and were called segregating when the between-donor standard deviation exceeded 5%. To diagnose cytomegalovirus status from the catalog of TCR beta chain sequences, a statistical classification framework was built. In a later analysis, TCR nucleotide sequences were compared against IMGT/GENE-DB human TR gene sequences so that V and J genes could be assigned. In a later analysis, CDR3 sequences and most-parsimonious VDJ recombination scenarios were assigned using the TCRdist pipeline. In a later analysis, each TCR beta chain was defined by its CDR3 amino acid sequence together with its V-gene family, and reads lacking a unique V-gene family were excluded. In a later analysis, 500 to 650 highly shared, low-generation-probability nucleotide sequences were removed to address suspected cross-contamination and a sequencing artifact. A later analysis calculated a clonal expansion index for each public chain from normalized within-repertoire ranks of inferred template counts. A later analysis computed generation probabilities with a VDJ recombination model fitted to out-of-frame rearrangements, and checked the results against IGoR. In a later analysis, hypergeometric tests were used to score TCR-TCR, TCR-HLA and TCR-CMV co-occurrence, with a repertoire-size bias correction applied to TCR pairs. In a later analysis, false discovery rates were estimated by permuting HLA or CMV assignments 20 times. A later analysis grouped co-occurring TCRs with DBSCAN, adding TCRdist sequence similarity when clustering within HLA-allele-positive subsets. Repertoires with fewer than 30,000 or more than 120,000 public chains, plus five repertoires with anomalous nucleotide sharing, were excluded from co-occurrence clustering. As stored in TCRdb, this immuneACCESS dataset retains in-frame rearrangements with V and J assigned. A fraction of the clones does not appear; measured against another copy, unresolved V genes explain less than half of the discrepancy, and the remainder lacks a known reason. V, J and clone size are those of that table, while D and trimming were read from the DNA. Here the sample has about 140,000 clones; over 60% occur a single time. Clones ranked in the top ten supply about 3% of the sample.

What the study reported, not specific to this receptor: In this cohort, only TCR beta chains were sequenced, and detectable features were limited by the absence of alpha or paired-chain data. Compared with equally common non-associated chains, HLA-associated TCR beta chains in a later analysis were more clonally expanded and had lower generation probabilities. A later analysis found that TCR association rates varied across HLA loci, with DRB1 alleles showing the most associated TCRs and HLA-C alleles the fewest. The presence/absence analyses assumed that sequencing depth was roughly uniform across donors, and that assumption may not be true. It was suggested by the authors that the approach could potentially be generalized to other disease states and immunological phenotypes. A group of highly shared sequence variants was considered likely to be a technical artifact of the sequencing pipeline. Because HLA typing was missing for some donors at each locus, association tests included only the typed subset. In vitro tests confirmed that a few of the cytomegalovirus-associated TCR beta chains recognize cytomegalovirus antigens. The classifier was reported to diagnose cytomegalovirus status with high specificity and sensitivity in both the original cohort and the validation cohort. Linkage disequilibrium might explain the correlated functional status among segregating V segments, but an unknown experimental factor could not be excluded. Assigning TCR associations to individual alleles was difficult when HLA alleles, especially DR and DQ, strongly co-occurred. Most TCR sequences were seen in very few donors, while some public TCRs were found in many individuals. Several of the top co-occurrence clusters appeared to be linked to parvovirus B19, influenza, CMV and Epstein-Barr virus, according to a later analysis. An earlier analysis of around 540 of the donors showed that most TCR beta V segments appeared in productive rearrangements either about 87% or about 30% of the time, which broadly matched IMGT annotations. In a later genetic analysis, a missense DCLRE1C variant was associated with V-gene and J-gene trimming of TCR beta chains, and the association was replicated in an independent cohort. Because counts were too low, under 20 rarely observed V segments, including chromosome 9 orphons, were left out of the earlier analysis of 587 of the donors. According to a later genetic analysis, donors in an Asian-associated ancestry cluster had fewer N-insertions in productive TCRs than the roughly 660-donor mean. Because the 87-base-pair reads could not distinguish some IMGT-functional V segments, including TRBV6-2 and TRBV6-3, those segments were excluded. A total of fewer than 200 TCR beta chains were listed by the study as associated with cytomegalovirus. A further reported finding was that TCR beta sequences accurately predicted the HLA-A and HLA-B alleles for most subjects in the first cohort. CMV serostatus was the only immune exposure information available for the cohort. According to a later analysis, most CMV-associated TCR beta chains appeared to be HLA-restricted, and the HLA associations seemed to be driven largely by CMV exposure. Specific HLA alleles were associated with 15,000 to 20,000 TCR beta sequences at a false discovery rate of 0.05 in a later analysis.

The CDR3 measures 14 amino acids from cysteine to phenylalanine. Just the 42-base CDR3 DNA is kept, in frame starting at base 1. V was cut back by 0 bases and J by 4 bases, leaving a gap of 11 bases between them. According to the germline V gene, CDR1 reads SGDLS and CDR2 reads YYNGEE. The cohort consisted of some 730 healthy bone marrow donors. At the time of sampling, all cohort members were nominally healthy, though unrecorded immune exposures were likely present. The donor tested CMV seronegative, placing the donor among the 352 seronegative members of the cohort. A peripheral blood sample was collected from each donor, and TCR beta sequencing was performed on peripheral blood mononuclear cells. Genomic DNA was extracted from the blood cell samples with the Qiagen DNeasy Blood Extraction Kit. For this clone: Which antigen it targets is not known. Base qualities are not provided; no much larger clone lies one nucleotide away.

This TCR derives from a male donor in good health and CMV-seronegative. Recombination joined TRBV9 with TRBJ2-7; possibly the D gene is TRBD1, per 6 matching bases. Sequencing used PBMCs. Here is the DNA: TGTGCCAGCAGCGTAGAAGGGGACACTTACGAGCAGTACTTC. Its protein product is CASSVEGDTYEQYF. The CDR3, completed at both ends by the reference TRBV9 and TRBJ2-7 genes, gives the full variable domain DSGVTQTPKHLITATGQRVTLRCSPRSGDLSVYWYQQSLDQGLQFLIQYYNGEERAKGNILERFSAQQFPDLHSELNLSSLELGDSALYFCASSVEGDTYEQYFGPGTRLTVT.